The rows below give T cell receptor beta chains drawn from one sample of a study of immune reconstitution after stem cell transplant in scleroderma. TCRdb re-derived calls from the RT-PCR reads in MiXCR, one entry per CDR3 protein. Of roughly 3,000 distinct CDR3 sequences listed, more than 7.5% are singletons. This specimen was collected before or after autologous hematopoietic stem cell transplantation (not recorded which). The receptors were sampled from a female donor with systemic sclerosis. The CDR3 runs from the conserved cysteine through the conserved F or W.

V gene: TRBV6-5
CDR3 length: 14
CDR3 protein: CASSTGQHLDGYTF

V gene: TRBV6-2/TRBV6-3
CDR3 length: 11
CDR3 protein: CASSWVGEQYF

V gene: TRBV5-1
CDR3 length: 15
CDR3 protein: CASRPTRDTTDTQYF

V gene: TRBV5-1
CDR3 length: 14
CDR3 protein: CASSLILAGDEQYF

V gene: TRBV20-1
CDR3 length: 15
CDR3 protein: CSASQLAGGTDTQYF

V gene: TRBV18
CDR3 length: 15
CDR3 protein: CASSLSGQGPDTQYF

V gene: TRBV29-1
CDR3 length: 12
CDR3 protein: CSVIWGGYEQYF

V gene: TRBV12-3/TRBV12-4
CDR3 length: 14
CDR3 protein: CASTLAGDLAEQFF

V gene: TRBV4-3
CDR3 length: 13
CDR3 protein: CASSQAVNYEQYF

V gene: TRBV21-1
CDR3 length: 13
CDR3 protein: CASSNGTKYEQYF

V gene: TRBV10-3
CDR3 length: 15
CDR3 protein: CAISASITGGYGYTF

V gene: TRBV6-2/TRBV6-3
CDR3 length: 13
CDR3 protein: CASSYSDSYTQYF

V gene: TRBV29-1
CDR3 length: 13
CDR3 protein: CSACRGNTDTQYF

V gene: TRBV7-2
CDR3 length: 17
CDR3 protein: CASSSKVDFSSYNEQFF

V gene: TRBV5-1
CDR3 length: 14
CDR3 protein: CASSFGSNTDTQYF

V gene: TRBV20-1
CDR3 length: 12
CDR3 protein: CSAPSMETEAFF

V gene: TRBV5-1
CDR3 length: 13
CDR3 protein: CASRDILNTEAFF